These T cell receptor beta chains were read from a single sample in a study of cytomegalovirus exposure and HLA in healthy donors. TCRdb keeps only in-frame clones here, not all; method: immunoSEQ multiplex PCR. The table records a few hundred thousand clones, almost 85% of them present only once. What was sequenced was PBMCs. All receptors come from a woman in her forties in good health and CMV-seronegative. The CDR3 runs from the conserved cysteine through the conserved F or W. A D gene is named only where the DNA matches it firmly.

>-|TRBV30|TRBJ2-3
CAWSVRRGRSTDTQYF
>TRBD1|TRBV15|TRBJ1-6
CATSRDRGSPLHF
>TRBD1|TRBV6-5|TRBJ1-6
CACSGTDNSPLHF
>TRBD1|TRBV18|TRBJ1-1
CASSPDRGVAFTEAFF
>-|TRBV7-8|TRBJ2-1
CASSLTRVSNEQFF
>-|TRBV5-4|TRBJ1-6
CASSEEPGGSRNSPLHF
>TRBD2|TRBV4-3|TRBJ2-2
CASSQARGGIGELFF
>TRBD2|TRBV5-1|TRBJ2-1
CASSLRTSGDSYNEQFF
>-|TRBV9|TRBJ1-2
CASSVGGDYGYTF
>-|TRBV6-5|TRBJ1-2
CASSYSEDLYGYTF
>-|TRBV6-1|TRBJ2-4
CASSDARSSSGGKNIQYF
>TRBD2|TRBV5-1|TRBJ2-1
CASSLLSRGGANEQFF
>-|TRBV7-9|TRBJ1-5
CASSLSSAGNQPQHF
>TRBD1|TRBV19|TRBJ2-5
CASGTGTVQETQYF
>TRBD2|TRBV7-7|TRBJ2-5
CASSPTSVQETQYF
>-|TRBV11-1|TRBJ1-1
CASSLAQGGTEAFF
>-|TRBV7-6|TRBJ2-7
CASSDSFTYEQYF
>-|TRBV18|TRBJ2-7
CASSPLTGRYEQYF
>TRBD2|TRBV29-1|TRBJ2-1
CSVELAGDVNEQFF
>-|TRBV19|TRBJ1-1
CASSIGKGENTEAFF
>-|TRBV6-5|TRBJ2-7
CASRGISYEQYF
>-|TRBV5-4|TRBJ2-3
CASSLEAADTQYF
>TRBD2|TRBV7-3|TRBJ2-1
CASSPNGGAEQFF
>-|TRBV18|TRBJ2-5
CASSPLLETQYF
>TRBD2|TRBV27|TRBJ2-7
CASRLAGTYEQYF
>-|TRBV7-2|TRBJ2-2
CASSGRQPNTGELFF
>TRBD1|TRBV15|TRBJ1-2
CATSRTGGNYGYTF